This T cell receptor beta chain was observed in a study of blood T cells in healthy people across ages. Study information: About one barcoded TCR beta cDNA was captured per two T cells. Whole-study findings and limits: There was no known CMV status for donors, so expanded clonotype changes were possibly confounded.

This clonotype was observed a handful of times. Its target is not known. The germline CDR1 and CDR2 sequences are SEHNR and FQNEAQ (reference sequence). The ends were cut back, 2 bases at V and 6 bases at J, with 9 bases in the middle. The CDR3 runs 13 residues. Using a J-beta primer mix together with a sample-barcoded 5' primer, a second PCR was run for about 6 to 11 cycles. MiXCR, applied by TCRdb to the 5' RACE reads, yields one record per CDR3 protein. The profile shows about 1.8 million distinct CDR3 sequences, roughly 49% of them singletons. The sequencing sample was made of blood. The clonotype originates from a woman aged 40 to 50 in good health. This chain uses TRBV7-9 with TRBJ2-3; D is uncertain. As DNA, the CDR3 is TGTGCCAGCAGCTTACGATTAGGGGATACGCAGTATTTT. It encodes CASSLRLGDTQYF.